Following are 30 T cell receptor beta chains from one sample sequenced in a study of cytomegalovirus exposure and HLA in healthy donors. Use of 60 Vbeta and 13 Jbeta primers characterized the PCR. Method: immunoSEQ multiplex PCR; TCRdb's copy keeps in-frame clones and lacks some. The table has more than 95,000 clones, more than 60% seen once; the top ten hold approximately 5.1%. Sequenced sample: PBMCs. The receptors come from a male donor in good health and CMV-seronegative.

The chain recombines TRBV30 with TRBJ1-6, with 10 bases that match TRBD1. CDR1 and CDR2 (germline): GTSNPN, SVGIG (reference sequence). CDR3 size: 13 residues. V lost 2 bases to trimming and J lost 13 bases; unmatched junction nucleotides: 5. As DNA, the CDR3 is TGTGCCTGGAGTAGAGGGACAGGGGTTCCCCTCCACTTT. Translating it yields CAWSRGTGVPLHF.

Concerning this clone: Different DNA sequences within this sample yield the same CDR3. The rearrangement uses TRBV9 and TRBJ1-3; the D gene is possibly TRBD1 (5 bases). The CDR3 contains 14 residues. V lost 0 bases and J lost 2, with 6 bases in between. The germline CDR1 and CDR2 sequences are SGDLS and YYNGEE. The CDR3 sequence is CASSVAGTGNTIYF. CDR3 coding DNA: TGTGCCAGCAGCGTAGCAGGGACTGGAAACACCATATATTTT.

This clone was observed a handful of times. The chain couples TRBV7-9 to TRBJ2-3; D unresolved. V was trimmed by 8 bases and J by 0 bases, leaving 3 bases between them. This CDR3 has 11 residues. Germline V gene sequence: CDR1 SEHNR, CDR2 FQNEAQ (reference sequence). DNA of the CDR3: TGTGCCAGCCAGAGCACAGATACGCAGTATTTT. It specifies CASQSTDTQYF.

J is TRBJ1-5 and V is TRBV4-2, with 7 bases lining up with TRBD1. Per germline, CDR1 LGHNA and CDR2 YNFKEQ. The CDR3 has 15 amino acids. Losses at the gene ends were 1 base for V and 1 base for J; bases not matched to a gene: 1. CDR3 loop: CASSQGRGSNQPQHF. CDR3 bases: TGTGCCAGCAGCCAAGGCAGGGGGAGCAATCAGCCCCAGCATTTT.

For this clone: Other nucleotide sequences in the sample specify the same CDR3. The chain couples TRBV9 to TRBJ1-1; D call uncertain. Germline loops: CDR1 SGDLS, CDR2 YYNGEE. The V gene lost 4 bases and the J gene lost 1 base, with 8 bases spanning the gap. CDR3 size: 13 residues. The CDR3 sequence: CASSTSGNTEAFF. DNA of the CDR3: TGTGCCAGCAGCACCTCAGGGAACACTGAAGCTTTCTTT.

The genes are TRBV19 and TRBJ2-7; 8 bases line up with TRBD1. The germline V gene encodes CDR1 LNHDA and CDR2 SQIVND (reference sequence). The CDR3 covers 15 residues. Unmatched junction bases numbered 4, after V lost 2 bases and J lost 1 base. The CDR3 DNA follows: TGTGCCAGTAGTATAAGTCAGGGGGCTTCCTACGAGCAGTACTTC. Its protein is CASSISQGASYEQYF.

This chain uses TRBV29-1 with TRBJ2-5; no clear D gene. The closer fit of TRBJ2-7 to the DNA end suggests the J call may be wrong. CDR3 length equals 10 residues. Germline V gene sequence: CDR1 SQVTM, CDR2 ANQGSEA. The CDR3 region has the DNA TGCAGCGTAGGAGTCTACGAGCAGTACTTC. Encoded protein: CSVGVYEQYF.

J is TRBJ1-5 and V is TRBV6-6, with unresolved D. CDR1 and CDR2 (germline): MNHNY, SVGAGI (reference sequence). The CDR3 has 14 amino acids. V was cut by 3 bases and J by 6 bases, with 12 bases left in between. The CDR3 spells CASSYFRGSQPQHF. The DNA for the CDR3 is TGTGCCAGCAGTTATTTTCGGGGTTCTCAGCCCCAGCATTTT.

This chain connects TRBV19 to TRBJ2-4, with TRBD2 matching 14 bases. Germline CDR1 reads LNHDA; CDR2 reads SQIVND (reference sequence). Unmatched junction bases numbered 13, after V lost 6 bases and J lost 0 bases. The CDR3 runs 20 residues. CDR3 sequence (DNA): TGTGCCAGTAGCACAGGACTAGCGGGAGGAAGGACGGCAGCCAAAAACATTCAGTACTTC. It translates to CASSTGLAGGRTAAKNIQYF.

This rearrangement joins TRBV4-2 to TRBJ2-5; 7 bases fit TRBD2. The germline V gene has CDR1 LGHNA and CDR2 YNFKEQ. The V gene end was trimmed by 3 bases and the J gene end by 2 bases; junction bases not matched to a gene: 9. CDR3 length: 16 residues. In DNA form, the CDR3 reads TGTGCCAGCAGCCAGACTAGCAGAAACCTACAAGAGACCCAGTACTTC. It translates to CASSQTSRNLQETQYF.

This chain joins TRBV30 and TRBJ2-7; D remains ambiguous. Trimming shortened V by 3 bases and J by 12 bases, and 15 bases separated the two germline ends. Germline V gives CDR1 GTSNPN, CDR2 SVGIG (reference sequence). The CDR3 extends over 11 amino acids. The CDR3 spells CAWRTPALLYF. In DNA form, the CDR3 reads TGTGCCTGGAGGACTCCGGCCCTTTTGTACTTC.

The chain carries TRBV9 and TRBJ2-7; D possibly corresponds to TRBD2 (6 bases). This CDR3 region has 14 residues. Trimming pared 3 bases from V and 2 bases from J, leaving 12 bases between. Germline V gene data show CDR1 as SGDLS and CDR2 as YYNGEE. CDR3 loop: CASSEGDWAYEQYF. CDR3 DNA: TGTGCCAGCAGCGAAGGGGACTGGGCCTACGAGCAGTACTTC.

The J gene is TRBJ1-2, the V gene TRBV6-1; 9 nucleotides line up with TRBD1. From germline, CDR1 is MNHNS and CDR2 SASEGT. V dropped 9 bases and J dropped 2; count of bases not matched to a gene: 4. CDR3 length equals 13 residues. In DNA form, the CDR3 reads TGTGCCAGTCGGGACAGGGAAAACTATGGCTACACCTTC. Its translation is CASRDRENYGYTF.

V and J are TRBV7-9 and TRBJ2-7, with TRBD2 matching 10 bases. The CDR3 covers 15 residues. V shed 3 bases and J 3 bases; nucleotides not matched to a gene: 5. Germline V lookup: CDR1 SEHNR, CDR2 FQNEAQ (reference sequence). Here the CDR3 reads CASSLESSGGYEQYF. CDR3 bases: TGTGCCAGCAGCTTGGAATCTAGCGGGGGCTACGAGCAGTACTTC.

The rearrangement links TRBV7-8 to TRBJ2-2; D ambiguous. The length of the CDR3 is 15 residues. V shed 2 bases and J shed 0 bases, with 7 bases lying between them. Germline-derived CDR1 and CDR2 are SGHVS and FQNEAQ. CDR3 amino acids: CASSLIRANTGELFF. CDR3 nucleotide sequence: TGTGCCAGCAGCTTAATACGGGCGAACACCGGGGAGCTGTTTTTT.

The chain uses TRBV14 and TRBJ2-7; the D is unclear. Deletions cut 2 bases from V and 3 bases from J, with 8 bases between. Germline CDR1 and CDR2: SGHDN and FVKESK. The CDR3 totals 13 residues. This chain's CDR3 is CASSQISGYEQYF. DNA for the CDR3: TGTGCCAGCAGCCAAATTTCAGGCTACGAGCAGTACTTC.

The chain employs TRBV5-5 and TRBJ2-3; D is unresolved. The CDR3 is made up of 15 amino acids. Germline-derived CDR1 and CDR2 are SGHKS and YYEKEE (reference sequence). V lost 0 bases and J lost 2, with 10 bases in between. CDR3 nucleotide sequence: TGTGCCAGCAGCTTGGCACATCCGTTCACAGATACGCAGTATTTT. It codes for CASSLAHPFTDTQYF.

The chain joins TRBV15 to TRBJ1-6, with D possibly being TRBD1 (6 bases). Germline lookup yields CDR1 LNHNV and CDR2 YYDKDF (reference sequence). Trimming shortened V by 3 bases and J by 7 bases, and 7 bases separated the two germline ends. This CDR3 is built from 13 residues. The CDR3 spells CATSSQGNSPLHF. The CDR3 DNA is TGTGCCACCAGCAGTCAGGGGAATTCACCCCTCCACTTT.

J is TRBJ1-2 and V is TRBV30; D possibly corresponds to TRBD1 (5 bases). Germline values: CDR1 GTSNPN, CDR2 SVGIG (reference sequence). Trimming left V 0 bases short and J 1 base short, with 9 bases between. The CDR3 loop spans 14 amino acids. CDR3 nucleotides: TGTGCCTGGAGTGTACGGGGGGTTAACTATGGCTACACCTTC. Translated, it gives CAWSVRGVNYGYTF.

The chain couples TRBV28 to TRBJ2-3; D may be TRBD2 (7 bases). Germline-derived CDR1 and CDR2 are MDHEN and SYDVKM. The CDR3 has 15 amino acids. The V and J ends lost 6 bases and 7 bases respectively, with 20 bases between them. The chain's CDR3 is CASSKGGILGNTQYF. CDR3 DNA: TGTGCCAGCAGCAAGGGGGGGATCCTGGGGAATACGCAGTATTTT. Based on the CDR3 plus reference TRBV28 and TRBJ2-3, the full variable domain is DVKVTQSSRYLVKRTGEKVFLECVQDMDHENMFWYRQDPGLGLRLIYFSYDVKMKEKGDIPEGYSVSREKKERFSLILESASTNQTSMYLCASSKGGILGNTQYFGPGTRLTVL.

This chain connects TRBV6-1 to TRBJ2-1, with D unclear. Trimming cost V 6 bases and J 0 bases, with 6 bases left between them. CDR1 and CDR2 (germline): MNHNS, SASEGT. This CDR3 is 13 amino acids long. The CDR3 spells CASRSISYNEQFF. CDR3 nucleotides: TGTGCCAGCAGAAGCATCTCCTACAATGAGCAGTTCTTC.

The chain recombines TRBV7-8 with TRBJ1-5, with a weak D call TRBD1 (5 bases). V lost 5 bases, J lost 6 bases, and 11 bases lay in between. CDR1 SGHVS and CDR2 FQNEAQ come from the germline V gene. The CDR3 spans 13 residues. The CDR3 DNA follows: TGTGCCAGCAGCCCGCCCAGGGCTCAGCCCCAGCATTTT. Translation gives CASSPPRAQPQHF.

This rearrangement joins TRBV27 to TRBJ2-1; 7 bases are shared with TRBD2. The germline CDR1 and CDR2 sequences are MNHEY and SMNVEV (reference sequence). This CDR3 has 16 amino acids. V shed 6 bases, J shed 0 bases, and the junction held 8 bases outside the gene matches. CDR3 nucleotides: TGTGCCAGCAGCCCCGGGACTACAAACTCCTACAATGAGCAGTTCTTC. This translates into CASSPGTTNSYNEQFF.

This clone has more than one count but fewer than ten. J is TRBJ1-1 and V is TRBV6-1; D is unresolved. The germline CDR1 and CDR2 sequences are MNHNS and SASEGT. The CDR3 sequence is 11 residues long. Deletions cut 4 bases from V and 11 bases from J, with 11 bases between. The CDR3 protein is CASSAAGSAFF. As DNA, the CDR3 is TGTGCCAGCAGTGCTGCGGGATCGGCTTTCTTT.

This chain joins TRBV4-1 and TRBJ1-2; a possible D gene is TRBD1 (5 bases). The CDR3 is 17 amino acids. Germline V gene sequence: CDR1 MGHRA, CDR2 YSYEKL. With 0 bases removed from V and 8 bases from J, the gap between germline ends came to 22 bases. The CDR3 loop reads CASSQDYGFGQVGGYTF. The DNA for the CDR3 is TGCGCCAGCAGCCAAGACTACGGGTTTGGACAAGTAGGGGGCTACACCTTC.

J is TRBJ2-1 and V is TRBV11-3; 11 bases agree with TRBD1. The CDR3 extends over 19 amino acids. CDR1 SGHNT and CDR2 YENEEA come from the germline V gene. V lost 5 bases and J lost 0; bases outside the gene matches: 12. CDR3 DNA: TGTGCCAGCAGCACCGGGACAGGGGGTTCGGGATCCTCCTACAATGAGCAGTTCTTC. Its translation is CASSTGTGGSGSSYNEQFF.

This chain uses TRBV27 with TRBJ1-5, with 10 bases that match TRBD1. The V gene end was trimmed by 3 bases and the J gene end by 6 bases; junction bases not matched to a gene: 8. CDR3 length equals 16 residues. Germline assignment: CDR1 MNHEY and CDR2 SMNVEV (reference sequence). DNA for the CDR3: TGTGCCAGCAGTTTCCTTCCGGGACAGGGGAGTCAGCCCCAGCATTTT. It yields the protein CASSFLPGQGSQPQHF.

DNA for the CDR3: TGTGCCAGCAGTCCGGGGGCTGGAAACACCATATATTTT. It codes for CASSPGAGNTIYF. This chain joins TRBV27 and TRBJ1-3, with D possibly TRBD1 on 5 matching bases. The V end was cut by 5 bases, the J end by 2 bases, with 7 bases between. Germline V gene sequence: CDR1 MNHEY, CDR2 SMNVEV (reference sequence). This CDR3 spans 13 amino acids.

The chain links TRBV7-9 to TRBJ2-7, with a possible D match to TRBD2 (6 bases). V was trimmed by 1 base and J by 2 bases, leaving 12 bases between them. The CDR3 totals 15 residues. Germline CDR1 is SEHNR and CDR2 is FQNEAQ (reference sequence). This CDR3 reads CASSLVERGTYEQYF. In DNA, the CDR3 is TGTGCCAGCAGCTTAGTGGAACGGGGGACCTACGAGCAGTACTTC.

This chain's CDR3 is CASSQPRDTSSYEQYF. CDR3 sequence (DNA): TGCGCCAGCAGCCAACCCCGGGACACAAGCTCCTACGAGCAGTACTTC. J is TRBJ2-7 and V is TRBV4-1, with D possibly matching TRBD1 (6 bases). V lost 2 bases and J lost 0, with 14 bases in between. The CDR3 has 16 amino acids. The germline V gene has CDR1 MGHRA and CDR2 YSYEKL.